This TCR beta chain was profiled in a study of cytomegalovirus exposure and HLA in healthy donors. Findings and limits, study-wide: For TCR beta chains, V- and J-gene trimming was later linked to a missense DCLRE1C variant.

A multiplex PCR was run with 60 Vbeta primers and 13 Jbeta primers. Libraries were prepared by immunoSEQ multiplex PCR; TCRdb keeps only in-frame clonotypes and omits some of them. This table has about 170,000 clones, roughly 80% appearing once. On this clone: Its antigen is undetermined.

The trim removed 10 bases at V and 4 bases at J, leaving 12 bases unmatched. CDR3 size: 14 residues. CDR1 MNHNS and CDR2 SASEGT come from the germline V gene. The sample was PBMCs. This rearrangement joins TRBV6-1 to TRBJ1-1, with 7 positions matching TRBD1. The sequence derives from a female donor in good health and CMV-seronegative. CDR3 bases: TGTGCCACAGGGGGTTGGTATTTCTCCACTGAAGCTTTCTTT. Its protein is CATGGWYFSTEAFF.